Listed below are T cell receptor beta chains from one sample, sequenced in a study of blood T cell repertoires in COVID-19. The protocol was immunoSEQ multiplex PCR, while the TCRdb copy is restricted to in-frame clones and leaves out a portion. Of 120,000 or so clones in the sample, roughly nine tenths were seen once. The sample comprised peripheral blood. The receptors come from a man between 65 and 79 years old with active or convalescent COVID-19. CDR3s include the opening cysteine and the closing phenylalanine or tryptophan. Each record gives: V gene, clone size, D gene, J gene, CDR3 protein, CDR3 DNA. D genes are given only for firm matches. Some rows mark clone size as missing; the rest say once, few, many or name a class of expanded clone.

v_gene: TRBV24-1
abundance: -
d_gene: -
j_gene: TRBJ1-5
CDR3aa: CATSEQTGPTDQPQHF
CDR3nt: TGTGCCACCAGTGAACAAACAGGCCCCACAGATCAGCCCCAGCATTTT

v_gene: TRBV14
abundance: once
d_gene: TRBD1
j_gene: TRBJ1-2
CDR3aa: CATQGYSGYTF
CDR3nt: TGTGCCACACAGGGGTACTCTGGCTACACCTTC

v_gene: TRBV19
abundance: -
d_gene: -
j_gene: TRBJ1-3
CDR3aa: CASAEVSGNTIYF
CDR3nt: TGTGCCAGTGCCGAGGTCTCTGGAAACACCATATATTTT

v_gene: TRBV18
abundance: -
d_gene: TRBD1
j_gene: TRBJ2-7
CDR3aa: CASSPGTDTYEQYF
CDR3nt: TGTGCCAGCTCACCCGGGACAGATACCTACGAGCAGTACTTC

v_gene: TRBV21-1
abundance: -
d_gene: -
j_gene: TRBJ2-1
CDR3aa: CASSKVGLVDEQFF
CDR3nt: TGTGCCAGCAGCAAAGTAGGCCTAGTAGATGAGCAGTTCTTC

v_gene: TRBV5-4
abundance: -
d_gene: TRBD2
j_gene: TRBJ2-2
CDR3aa: CASSLSGGRRIGELFF
CDR3nt: TGTGCCAGCAGCTTGAGCGGCGGGAGGCGGATCGGGGAGCTGTTTTTT

v_gene: TRBV4-1
abundance: -
d_gene: TRBD2
j_gene: TRBJ2-2
CDR3aa: CASSQGTSGANTGELFF
CDR3nt: TGCGCCAGCAGCCAAGGGACTAGCGGGGCGAACACCGGGGAGCTGTTTTTT

v_gene: TRBV5-1
abundance: -
d_gene: -
j_gene: TRBJ1-4
CDR3aa: CASSDGQLEKLFF
CDR3nt: TGCGCCAGCAGCGACGGACAGCTCGAAAAACTGTTTTTT

v_gene: TRBV10-2
abundance: -
d_gene: -
j_gene: TRBJ1-3
CDR3aa: CASSAGAQENTIYF
CDR3nt: TGCGCCAGCAGTGCAGGGGCTCAAGAAAACACCATATATTTT

v_gene: TRBV5-1
abundance: -
d_gene: TRBD2
j_gene: TRBJ2-3
CDR3aa: CASSFGGASTDTQYF
CDR3nt: TGCGCCAGCAGCTTCGGGGGGGCTAGCACAGATACGCAGTATTTT

v_gene: TRBV27
abundance: -
d_gene: -
j_gene: TRBJ1-4
CDR3aa: CASSSAGGTELFF
CDR3nt: TGTGCCAGCAGTTCCGCGGGGGGGACGGAACTGTTTTTT

v_gene: TRBV6-5
abundance: -
d_gene: TRBD1
j_gene: TRBJ2-7
CDR3aa: CASSYSGQGTTYEQYF
CDR3nt: TGTGCCAGCAGTTACTCCGGACAGGGAACTACCTACGAGCAGTACTTC

v_gene: TRBV28
abundance: -
d_gene: TRBD1
j_gene: TRBJ1-2
CDR3aa: CASSSPSVTGEGRYGYTF
CDR3nt: TGTGCCAGCAGTTCCCCCTCCGTGACAGGGGAAGGGCGCTATGGCTACACCTTC

v_gene: TRBV3-1/TRBV3-2
abundance: -
d_gene: TRBD1
j_gene: TRBJ2-5
CDR3aa: CASSQTTGGGETQYF
CDR3nt: TGTGCCAGCAGCCAAACTACAGGGGGCGGAGAGACCCAGTACTTC

v_gene: TRBV14
abundance: -
d_gene: -
j_gene: TRBJ1-5
CDR3aa: CASSQGASQPQHF
CDR3nt: TGTGCCAGCAGCCAGGGGGCGAGTCAGCCCCAGCATTTT

v_gene: TRBV15
abundance: -
d_gene: -
j_gene: TRBJ2-5
CDR3aa: CATSVGGIQETQYF
CDR3nt: TGTGCCACCAGCGTGGGGGGAATCCAAGAGACCCAGTACTTC

v_gene: TRBV5-1
abundance: -
d_gene: TRBD2
j_gene: TRBJ2-1
CDR3aa: CASSPGLAGVNEQFF
CDR3nt: TGCGCCAGCAGCCCTGGACTAGCGGGAGTGAATGAGCAGTTCTTC

v_gene: TRBV27
abundance: -
d_gene: TRBD2
j_gene: TRBJ2-7
CDR3aa: CASRSGRSYEQYF
CDR3nt: TGTGCCAGCCGGAGCGGGAGATCGTACGAGCAGTACTTC

v_gene: TRBV6-1
abundance: -
d_gene: TRBD2
j_gene: TRBJ2-7
CDR3aa: CASSDPSGRSEQYF
CDR3nt: TGTGCCAGCAGTGACCCTAGCGGGAGGAGTGAGCAGTACTTC

v_gene: TRBV2
abundance: -
d_gene: -
j_gene: TRBJ1-1
CDR3aa: CASSEWRVRDTEAFF
CDR3nt: TGTGCCAGCAGTGAATGGCGGGTAAGGGACACTGAAGCTTTCTTT

v_gene: TRBV19
abundance: -
d_gene: TRBD2
j_gene: TRBJ2-3
CDR3aa: CASKDKGLPADTQYF
CDR3nt: TGTGCCAGTAAAGATAAGGGACTACCCGCCGATACGCAGTATTTT

v_gene: TRBV11-3
abundance: -
d_gene: TRBD1
j_gene: TRBJ1-3
CDR3aa: CASSRQGAGNTIYF
CDR3nt: TGTGCCAGCAGCCGACAGGGGGCTGGAAACACCATATATTTT

v_gene: TRBV28
abundance: once
d_gene: -
j_gene: TRBJ1-5
CDR3aa: CASGGGGGNQPQHF
CDR3nt: TGTGCCAGCGGAGGGGGGGGTGGCAATCAGCCCCAGCATTTT

v_gene: TRBV18
abundance: -
d_gene: -
j_gene: TRBJ1-1
CDR3aa: CASSPTEDTEAFF
CDR3nt: TGTGCCAGCTCACCAACGGAGGACACTGAAGCTTTCTTT

v_gene: TRBV19
abundance: -
d_gene: TRBD1
j_gene: TRBJ1-1
CDR3aa: CASLPGQGANTEAFF
CDR3nt: TGTGCCAGTCTCCCGGGACAGGGGGCGAACACTGAAGCTTTCTTT

v_gene: TRBV7-2
abundance: -
d_gene: -
j_gene: TRBJ2-2
CDR3aa: CASSLGGRPQELFF
CDR3nt: TGTGCCAGCAGCTTGGGGGGGCGCCCGCAGGAGCTGTTTTTT

v_gene: TRBV10-3
abundance: once
d_gene: TRBD1
j_gene: TRBJ1-4
CDR3aa: CATRWDSNNEKLFF
CDR3nt: TGTGCCACGCGATGGGACAGCAACAATGAAAAACTGTTTTTT

v_gene: TRBV5-1
abundance: -
d_gene: -
j_gene: TRBJ1-5
CDR3aa: CASSLEGYQPQHF
CDR3nt: TGCGCCAGCAGCTTGGAGGGGTATCAGCCCCAGCATTTT

v_gene: TRBV29-1
abundance: -
d_gene: -
j_gene: TRBJ2-1
CDR3aa: CSVEDEGGQFF
CDR3nt: TGCAGCGTTGAAGATGAGGGAGGGCAGTTCTTC

v_gene: TRBV6-5
abundance: -
d_gene: TRBD1
j_gene: TRBJ1-4
CDR3aa: CASSYSDRPLGKLFF
CDR3nt: TGTGCCAGCAGTTACTCGGACAGGCCGTTGGGAAAACTGTTTTTT

v_gene: TRBV19
abundance: -
d_gene: TRBD2
j_gene: TRBJ2-3
CDR3aa: CASSHGLAGTDTQYF
CDR3nt: TGTGCCAGTAGTCACGGACTAGCGGGGACAGATACGCAGTATTTT

v_gene: TRBV9
abundance: -
d_gene: TRBD2
j_gene: TRBJ2-1
CDR3aa: CASSGEVAGDEQFF
CDR3nt: TGTGCCAGCAGCGGAGAGGTCGCGGGAGATGAGCAGTTCTTC

v_gene: TRBV28
abundance: -
d_gene: TRBD1
j_gene: TRBJ1-5
CDR3aa: CASRQGGTGSNQPQHF
CDR3nt: TGTGCCAGCAGACAGGGGGGGACAGGGAGCAATCAGCCCCAGCATTTT

v_gene: TRBV24-1
abundance: -
d_gene: TRBD1
j_gene: TRBJ2-3
CDR3aa: CATNTGTGATDTQYF
CDR3nt: TGTGCCACCAACACCGGGACAGGCGCCACAGATACGCAGTATTTT

v_gene: TRBV19
abundance: -
d_gene: -
j_gene: TRBJ2-7
CDR3aa: CASSEVATYEQYF
CDR3nt: TGTGCCAGTAGTGAAGTTGCGACCTACGAGCAGTACTTC

v_gene: TRBV29-1
abundance: -
d_gene: TRBD1
j_gene: TRBJ1-1
CDR3aa: CSVKKGALNTEAFF
CDR3nt: TGCAGCGTGAAGAAGGGGGCATTAAACACTGAAGCTTTCTTT

v_gene: TRBV5-1
abundance: -
d_gene: -
j_gene: TRBJ1-2
CDR3aa: CASSVEGGRGYTF
CDR3nt: TGCGCCAGCAGCGTAGAAGGGGGTCGTGGCTACACCTTC

v_gene: TRBV5-4
abundance: -
d_gene: -
j_gene: TRBJ2-7
CDR3aa: CASSLVSGKGYEQYF
CDR3nt: TGTGCCAGCAGCTTAGTCTCGGGGAAGGGCTACGAGCAGTACTTC

v_gene: TRBV11-2
abundance: -
d_gene: -
j_gene: TRBJ2-7
CDR3aa: CASSATGTGAYEQYF
CDR3nt: TGTGCCAGCAGCGCAACCGGGACGGGGGCCTACGAGCAGTACTTC

v_gene: TRBV23-1
abundance: -
d_gene: -
j_gene: TRBJ2-2
CDR3aa: CASSQSGAGELFF
CDR3nt: TGCGCCAGCAGTCAATCGGGAGCCGGGGAGCTGTTTTTT

v_gene: TRBV28
abundance: -
d_gene: TRBD2
j_gene: TRBJ2-1
CDR3aa: CASRKGTSGAYNEQFF
CDR3nt: TGTGCCAGCAGAAAGGGGACTAGCGGAGCGTACAATGAGCAGTTCTTC

v_gene: TRBV7-6
abundance: -
d_gene: TRBD2
j_gene: TRBJ2-2
CDR3aa: CASSLAPGLDTGELFF
CDR3nt: TGTGCCAGCAGCTTAGCCCCCGGACTAGACACCGGGGAGCTGTTTTTT

v_gene: TRBV24-1
abundance: -
d_gene: TRBD1
j_gene: TRBJ2-7
CDR3aa: CATSDRTGSYEQYF
CDR3nt: TGTGCCACCAGTGACCGGACAGGGTCCTACGAGCAGTACTTC

v_gene: TRBV5-8
abundance: -
d_gene: TRBD1
j_gene: TRBJ1-5
CDR3aa: CASSLGTGRHQPQHF
CDR3nt: TGTGCCAGCAGCCTAGGGACAGGGAGGCATCAGCCCCAGCATTTT

v_gene: TRBV4-1
abundance: -
d_gene: TRBD2
j_gene: TRBJ2-6
CDR3aa: CASSQTELADSGANVLTF
CDR3nt: TGCGCCAGCAGCCAAACCGAACTAGCGGACTCTGGGGCCAACGTCCTGACTTTC

v_gene: TRBV18
abundance: -
d_gene: -
j_gene: TRBJ2-1
CDR3aa: CASSPPGLKAGNEQFF
CDR3nt: TGTGCCAGCTCACCACCGGGACTCAAAGCTGGGAATGAGCAGTTCTTC

v_gene: TRBV11-2
abundance: -
d_gene: -
j_gene: TRBJ1-4
CDR3aa: CASSPMGGSYEKLFF
CDR3nt: TGTGCCAGCAGCCCAATGGGGGGGTCTTACGAAAAACTGTTTTTT

v_gene: TRBV15
abundance: -
d_gene: -
j_gene: TRBJ2-2
CDR3aa: CATSRDSQGNTGELFF
CDR3nt: TGTGCCACCAGCAGAGACTCACAGGGGAACACCGGGGAGCTGTTTTTT

v_gene: TRBV9
abundance: -
d_gene: TRBD2
j_gene: TRBJ2-3
CDR3aa: CASRESGTYSGTQYF
CDR3nt: TGTGCCAGCAGAGAGAGCGGGACCTACAGCGGTACGCAGTATTTT

v_gene: TRBV27
abundance: -
d_gene: TRBD2
j_gene: TRBJ2-7
CDR3aa: CASSSTSGTYEQYF
CDR3nt: TGTGCCAGCAGTTCGACTAGCGGTACCTACGAGCAGTACTTC

v_gene: TRBV23-1
abundance: once
d_gene: TRBD1
j_gene: TRBJ2-1
CDR3aa: CASSHSGQGADEQFF
CDR3nt: TGCGCCAGCAGTCACTCGGGACAGGGGGCGGATGAGCAGTTCTTC